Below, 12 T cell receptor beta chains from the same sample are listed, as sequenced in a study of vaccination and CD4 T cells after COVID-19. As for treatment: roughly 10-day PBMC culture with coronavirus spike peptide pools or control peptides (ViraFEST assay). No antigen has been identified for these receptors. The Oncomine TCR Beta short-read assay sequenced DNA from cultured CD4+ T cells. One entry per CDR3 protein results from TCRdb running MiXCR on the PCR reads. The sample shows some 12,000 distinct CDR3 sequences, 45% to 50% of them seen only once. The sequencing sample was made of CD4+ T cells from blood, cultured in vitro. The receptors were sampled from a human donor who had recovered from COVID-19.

The CDR3: CASRDRWSYNEQFF. The CDR3 DNA follows: TGTGCCAGCAGGGACAGATGGTCCTACAATGAGCAGTTCTTC. The V call is TRBV27, the J call TRBJ2-1; possible D gene TRBD1, 6 bases. The CDR3 runs to 14 residues. Per the germline V gene, CDR1 is MNHEY and CDR2 is SMNVEV (reference sequence). V was clipped by 6 bases and J by 1 base, with 10 bases between them.

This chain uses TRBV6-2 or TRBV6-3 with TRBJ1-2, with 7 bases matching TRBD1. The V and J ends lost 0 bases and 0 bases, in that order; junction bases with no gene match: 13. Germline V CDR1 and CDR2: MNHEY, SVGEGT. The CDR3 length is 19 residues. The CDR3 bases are TGTGCCAGCAGTTACTCTATTCTCAGGTGGACAGGCGCTAACTATGGCTACACCTTC. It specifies CASSYSILRWTGANYGYTF.

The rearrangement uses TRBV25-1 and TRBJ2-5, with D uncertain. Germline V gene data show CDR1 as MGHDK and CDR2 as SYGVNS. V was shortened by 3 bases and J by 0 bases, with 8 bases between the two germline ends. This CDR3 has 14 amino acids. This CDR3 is CASSESLYQETQYF. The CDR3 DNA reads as TGTGCCAGCAGTGAGTCCTTGTACCAAGAGACCCAGTACTTC.

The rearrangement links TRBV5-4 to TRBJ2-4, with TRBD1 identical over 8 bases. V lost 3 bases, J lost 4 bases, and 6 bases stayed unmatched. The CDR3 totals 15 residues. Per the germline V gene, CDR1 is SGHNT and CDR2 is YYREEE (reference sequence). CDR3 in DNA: TGTGCCAGCAGCTCAGGGGGCTTATCGAAAAACATTCAGTACTTC. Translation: CASSSGGLSKNIQYF.

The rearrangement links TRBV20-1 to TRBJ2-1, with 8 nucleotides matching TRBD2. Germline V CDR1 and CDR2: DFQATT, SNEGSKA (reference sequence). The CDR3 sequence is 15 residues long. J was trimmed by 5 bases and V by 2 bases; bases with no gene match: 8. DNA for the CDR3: TGCAGTGCTAGAAAGGGTACTAGCGGAAACAATGAGCAGTTCTTC. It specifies CSARKGTSGNNEQFF.

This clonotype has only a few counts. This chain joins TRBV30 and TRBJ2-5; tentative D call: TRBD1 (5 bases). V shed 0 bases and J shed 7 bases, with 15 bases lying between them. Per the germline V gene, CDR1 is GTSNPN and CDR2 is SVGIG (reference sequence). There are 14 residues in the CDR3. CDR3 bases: TGTGCCTGGAGTGTACCAGGGTTTGGGGCGACCCAGTACTTC. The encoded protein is CAWSVPGFGATQYF.

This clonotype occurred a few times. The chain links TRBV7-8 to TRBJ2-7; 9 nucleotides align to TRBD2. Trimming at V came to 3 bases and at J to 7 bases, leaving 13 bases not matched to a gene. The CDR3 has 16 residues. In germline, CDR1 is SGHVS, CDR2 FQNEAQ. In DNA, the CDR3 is TGTGCCAGCAGCTTCCGTCCCGCGGGAGGGCCGGGGGAGCAGTACTTC. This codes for CASSFRPAGGPGEQYF. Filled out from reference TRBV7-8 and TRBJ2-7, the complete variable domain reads GAGVSQSPRYKVAKRGQDVALRCDPISGHVSLFWYQQALGQGPEFLTYFQNEAQLDKSGLPSDRFFAERPEGSVSTLKIQRTQQEDSAVYLCASSFRPAGGPGEQYFGPGTRLTVT.

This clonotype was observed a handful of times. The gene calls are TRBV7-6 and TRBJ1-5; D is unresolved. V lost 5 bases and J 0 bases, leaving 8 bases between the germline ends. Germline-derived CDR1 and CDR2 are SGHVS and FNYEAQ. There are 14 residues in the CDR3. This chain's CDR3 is CASSAQFSNQPQHF. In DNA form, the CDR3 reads TGTGCCAGCAGCGCACAGTTTAGCAATCAGCCCCAGCATTTT. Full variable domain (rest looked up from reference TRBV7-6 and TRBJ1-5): GAGVSQSPRYKVTKRGQDVALRCDPISGHVSLYWYRQALGQGPEFLTYFNYEAQQDKSGLPNDRFSAERPEGSISTLTIQRTEQRDSAMYRCASSAQFSNQPQHFGDGTRLSIL.

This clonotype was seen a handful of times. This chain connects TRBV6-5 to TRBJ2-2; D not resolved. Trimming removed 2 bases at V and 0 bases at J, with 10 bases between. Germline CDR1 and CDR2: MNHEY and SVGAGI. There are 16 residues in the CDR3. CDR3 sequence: CASSYGVAANTGELFF. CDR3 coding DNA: TGTGCCAGCAGTTACGGAGTCGCGGCGAACACCGGGGAGCTGTTTTTT.

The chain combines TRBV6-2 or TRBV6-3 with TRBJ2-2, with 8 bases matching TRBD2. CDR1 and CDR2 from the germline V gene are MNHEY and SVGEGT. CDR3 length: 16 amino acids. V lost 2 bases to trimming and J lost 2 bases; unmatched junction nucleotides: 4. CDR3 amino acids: CASSYAGGINTGELFF. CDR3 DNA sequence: TGTGCCAGCAGTTACGCGGGAGGCATAAACACCGGGGAGCTGTTTTTT.

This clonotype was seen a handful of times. The CDR3 spells CASSQDRRQGYGYTF. The CDR3 bases are TGTGCCAGCAGCCAAGATCGGCGGCAGGGGTATGGCTACACCTTC. V and J are TRBV14 and TRBJ1-2; possible D gene TRBD1, 6 bases. Trimming shortened V by 0 bases and J by 5 bases, and 13 bases separated the two germline ends. Germline-derived CDR1 and CDR2 are SGHDN and FVKESK. This CDR3 spans 15 amino acids.

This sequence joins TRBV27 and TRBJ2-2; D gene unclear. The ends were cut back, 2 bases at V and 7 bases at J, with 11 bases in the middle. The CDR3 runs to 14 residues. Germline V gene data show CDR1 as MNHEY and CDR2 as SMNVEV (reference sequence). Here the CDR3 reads CASSLRRSDGELFF. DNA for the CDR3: TGTGCCAGCAGTTTAAGACGGTCAGACGGGGAGCTGTTTTTT.